This T cell receptor (beta chain) was observed in a study of OX40 agonist ivuxolimab in advanced cancers. The study's findings and limits: With doses of 0.1 to 3.0 mg/kg, CD4+ and CD8+ blood T cells had undergone clonal expansion by week 6.

In the case of this clone: The antigen is undetermined.

This CDR3 spans 16 amino acids. The protocol was immunoSEQ multiplex PCR, while the TCRdb copy is restricted to in-frame clones and leaves out a portion. There are tens of thousands of clones in the sample; 65% to 85% occur only once, and roughly 25% lies in the top ten. Blood sampling took place at baseline, cycle 4 day 1, and cycle 7 day 1. V usage is TRBV21-1 and J usage is TRBJ2-7; the tabulated D call, TRBD2, remains unverified against the DNA. TRBV21-1 constitutes a pseudogene. This specimen consisted of CD4+ or CD8+ T cells sorted from blood, obtained in a trial of the OX40 agonist ivuxolimab. This sequence originates from an adult with an advanced solid tumor such as melanoma, head and neck, liver or kidney cancer. The chain's CDR3 is CASRTKIGGYTYEQYF. CDR3 bases: TGTGCCAGCAGAACCAAGATTGGCGGATACACCTACGAGCAGTACTTC.